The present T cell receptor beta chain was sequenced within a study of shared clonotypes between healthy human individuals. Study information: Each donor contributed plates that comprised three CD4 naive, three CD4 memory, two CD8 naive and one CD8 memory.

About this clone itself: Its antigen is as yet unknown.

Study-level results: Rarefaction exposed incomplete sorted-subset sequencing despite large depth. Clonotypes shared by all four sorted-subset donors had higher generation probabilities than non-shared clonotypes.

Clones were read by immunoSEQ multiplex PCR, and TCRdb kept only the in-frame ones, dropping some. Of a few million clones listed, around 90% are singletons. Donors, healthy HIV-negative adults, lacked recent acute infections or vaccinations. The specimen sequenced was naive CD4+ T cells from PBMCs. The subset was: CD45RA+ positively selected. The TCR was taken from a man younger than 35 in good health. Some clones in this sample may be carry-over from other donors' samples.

DNA for the CDR3: TGTGCCAGCAGCTCCCCTTCAGGGCAAGCTTTCTTT. This gives the protein CASSSPSGQAFF. The V and J genes are TRBV7-8 and TRBJ1-1; weak D call: TRBD1 (5 bases). The CDR3 is 12 amino acids. V dropped 4 bases and J dropped 9 bases, with 12 bases sitting between them. Germline CDR1 and CDR2: SGHVS and FQNEAQ. The complete variable domain, with remaining parts taken from reference TRBV7-8 and TRBJ1-1, reads GAGVSQSPRYKVAKRGQDVALRCDPISGHVSLFWYQQALGQGPEFLTYFQNEAQLDKSGLPSDRFFAERPEGSVSTLKIQRTQQEDSAVYLCASSSPSGQAFFGQGTRLTVV.